The entry below gives a single T cell receptor (beta chain) sequence along with its context. The antigen is not known. Germline loops: CDR1 LGHNA, CDR2 YNFKEQ. With 2 bases removed from V and 3 bases from J, the gap between germline ends came to 10 bases. The CDR3 consists of 15 residues. The source of the sample is a study of cytomegalovirus exposure and HLA in healthy donors. Regarding the study as a whole: That first-cohort TCR clusters tended to co-occur in the approximately 120 validation repertoires was found in a later analysis.

Assay: immunoSEQ multiplex PCR; the TCRdb copy retains only in-frame clones and omits some. The sample holds around 80,000 clones, about 96% seen once. The chain couples TRBV4-2 to TRBJ1-4, with D possibly matching TRBD1 (6 bases). Sequencing used PBMCs. This receptor was taken from a woman aged 18-30 years in good health and CMV-seronegative. CDR3 residues: CASSQTGSPNEKLFF. Written as DNA, the CDR3 is TGTGCCAGCAGCCAAACAGGGTCCCCTAATGAAAAACTGTTTTTT.